The sequence of this TCR beta chain was determined in a study of cytomegalovirus exposure and HLA in healthy donors (dated by TCRdb to 2015 to 2018). Background on the whole study: An earlier analysis of 587 of the donors reported approximately 290 Gb of sequence data and more than 90 million unique TCR beta sequences from approximately 180 million T cells. In the later analysis, no new phenotypic data were used to find candidate immune exposures; instead, reliance was placed on TCR beta sequences and their occurrence across donors. Typing coverage varied by locus: roughly 629-630 donors for A, B, C, DRB1 and DQB1; more than 500 for DQA1; 600 to 610 for DPA1; roughly 470 for DPB1. An early release that covered several hundred HLA-typed donors contained approximately 300 gigabases of sequencing data and 75 million to 100 million unique TCR sequences. The study combined high-throughput TCR immunosequencing, statistical association of individual TCRs with disease status, and machine learning to predict cytomegalovirus infection status. Class I and class II HLA loci were covered by the typing at four-digit resolution. The study aimed to test whether signatures of past pathogen exposure could be identified by cataloging public T cell receptors. Among the roughly 390 genotyped donors, 81% belonged to the genetic ancestry cluster associated with self-reported Caucasian donors. Along with the roughly 670-subject first cohort, a separate validation cohort of over a hundred different subjects was used. The study used immunosequencing to profile the T cell repertoires of approximately 690 subjects and linked those repertoires to cytomegalovirus serostatus. An earlier analysis of more than 450 of the donors used high-throughput TCR beta sequencing to judge whether each TCR beta V gene segment behaved as functional or pseudogenic. Several DR-DQ haplotypes were treated as single units for association and clustering because of strong linkage in the cohort. Donor age, sex, ethnicity and CMV serostatus were collected together with the repertoire data. Among approximately 370 genotyped donors of the cohort, an average of approximately 240,000 unique TCR beta nucleotide sequences was sequenced per donor, of which roughly 17% were non-productive. A later analysis re-analyzed previously published TCR beta repertoires from about 600 donors and added high-resolution HLA genotyping to study TCR occurrence patterns. In a later genetic analysis, genome-wide SNP genotypes for about three fifths of the 666 donors were used, and that subset was treated as a discovery cohort. All discovery cohort repertoires had been generated using a single sequencing platform. What the work shows at the level of the full study, not this receptor alone: When HLA alleles, especially DR and DQ, strongly co-occurred, attributing TCR associations to individual alleles was difficult. Only TCR beta chains were sequenced in this cohort, and the absence of alpha or paired-chain data limited detectable features. A further reported finding was that TCR beta sequences accurately predicted the HLA-A and HLA-B alleles for most subjects in the first cohort. The classifier was reported to diagnose cytomegalovirus status with high specificity and sensitivity in both the original cohort and the validation cohort. In a later analysis, several top co-occurrence clusters were reported to appear linked to parvovirus B19, influenza, CMV and Epstein-Barr virus. In the study, 150 to 200 TCR beta chains were listed as associated with cytomegalovirus. CMV serostatus was the only immune exposure information available for the cohort. The earlier analysis of fewer than 750 of the donors excluded some 16 rarely observed V segments, including chromosome 9 orphons, because counts were too low. A cluster of highly shared sequence variants was judged likely to be a technical artifact of the sequencing pipeline. In a later analysis, most CMV-associated TCR beta chains were found to appear HLA-restricted, with HLA associations seemingly driven largely by CMV exposure. V-gene and J-gene trimming of TCR beta chains was associated with a missense DCLRE1C variant in a later genetic analysis, and the association was replicated in an independent cohort. Linkage disequilibrium might explain the correlated functional status among segregating V segments, but an unknown experimental factor could not be excluded. Compared with equally common non-associated chains, HLA-associated TCR beta chains in a later analysis were more clonally expanded and had lower generation probabilities. In a later analysis, some 18,000 TCR beta sequences were associated with specific HLA alleles at a false discovery rate of 0.05. Most TCR sequences were observed very rarely across donors, whereas some public TCRs were present in many individuals. An earlier analysis of approximately 540 of the donors showed that most TCR beta V segments appeared in productive rearrangements either about 87% or about 30% of the time, which broadly matched IMGT annotations. The presence/absence analyses assumed that sequencing depth was roughly uniform across donors, and that assumption may not be true. In vitro tests confirmed that a few of the cytomegalovirus-associated TCR beta chains recognize cytomegalovirus antigens. According to a later genetic analysis, donors in an Asian-associated ancestry cluster had fewer N-insertions in productive TCRs than the approximately 710-donor mean. In a later analysis, TCR association rates were found to vary across HLA loci, with the most associated TCRs seen for DRB1 alleles and the fewest for HLA-C alleles. Because HLA typing was missing for some donors at each locus, association tests included only the typed subset. Some IMGT-functional V segments, including TRBV6-2 and TRBV6-3, could not be distinguished by the 87-base-pair reads and were therefore excluded. The authors suggested that the approach could potentially be extended to other disease states and immunological phenotypes.

As to this clone: The antigen it recognizes is unknown. No base-level quality is on record; no much larger clone is a single base apart.

Per the germline V gene, ENHRY is the CDR1 and SYGVKD is the CDR2. Reading from cysteine to phenylalanine, the CDR3 counts 15 amino acids. Just CDR3 DNA is preserved here, 45 bases in frame from base 1. Trimming removed 6 bases from V and 5 bases from J, leaving 20 bases between the germline ends. Libraries were built with the immunoSEQ multiplex PCR assay. For the multiplex PCR, a mixture combining 60 forward primers for TCR Vbeta segments and 13 reverse primers for TCR Jbeta segments was used. The CDR3 region of rearranged TCR beta genes was amplified from genomic DNA with a multiplex PCR assay. The Illumina HiSeq System was used to sequence the amplified TCR beta libraries as 87-base-pair reads. Concerning the study's data processing: A later analysis tallied tens of millions of unique TCR beta chains across the 666 repertoires, and about 12 million of those chains were shared by two or more donors. To remove PCR and sequencing errors, raw reads were error-corrected and collapsed into unique sequences using a nearest-neighbor algorithm that merged closely related sequences. To assign V, D and J gene segments, CDR3 sequences were aligned to IMGT reference sequences. For a sequence to be retained, at least a six-nucleotide match to both a V gene segment and a J gene segment was required. A rearrangement was called productive if the CDR3 had no stop codons and remained in frame with V and J, and every other rearrangement was called non-productive. Following IMGT convention, CDR3 was defined as the stretch from the second conserved V-encoded cysteine to the conserved J-encoded phenylalanine. The earlier analysis of 550 to 650 of the donors excluded any sequence lacking an unambiguous match to a single V gene segment. In an earlier analysis of 450 to 750 of the donors, a V segment was called functional when productive rearrangements were above 56.7%, and segregating when the standard deviation between donors exceeded 5%. A statistical classification framework was built to diagnose cytomegalovirus status from the catalog of TCR beta chain sequences. V and J gene assignment, in a later analysis, came from comparing TCR nucleotide sequences with IMGT/GENE-DB human TR gene sequences. Using the TCRdist pipeline, a later analysis assigned CDR3 sequences along with most-parsimonious VDJ recombination scenarios. In a later analysis, each TCR beta chain was defined by its CDR3 amino acid sequence together with its V-gene family, and reads lacking a unique V-gene family were excluded. In a later analysis, approximately 640 highly shared, low-generation-probability nucleotide sequences were removed to address suspected cross-contamination and a sequencing artifact. For each public chain, a later analysis derived a clonal expansion index from normalized ranks of inferred template counts within each repertoire. A later analysis computed generation probabilities with a VDJ recombination model fitted to out-of-frame rearrangements, and checked the results against IGoR. In a later analysis, TCR-TCR, TCR-HLA and TCR-CMV co-occurrence was scored with hypergeometric tests, and a repertoire-size bias correction was applied to TCR pairs. In a later analysis, false discovery rates were estimated by permuting HLA or CMV assignments 20 times. In a later analysis, co-occurring TCRs were grouped using DBSCAN, and TCRdist sequence similarity was added for clustering within HLA-allele-positive subsets. For co-occurrence clustering, repertoires with fewer than 30,000 or more than 120,000 public chains were excluded, along with a handful of repertoires with anomalous nucleotide sharing. TCRdb retrieved this table from immuneACCESS and kept in-frame rearrangements only. Not all clones are present; in checked studies, unresolved V genes account for under half, and no reason is known for the remainder. The V and J calls and clone size were taken over from that table, and D and trimming were inferred from the DNA. Here the sample has about 100,000 clones; around 84% occur a single time. Roughly 1.2% of the sample is in the top ten clones.

The cohort was made up of around 720 healthy bone marrow donors. Cohort members were all nominally healthy when sampled, although unrecorded immune exposures were likely present. The donor was CMV seronegative and was included in the group of around 320 seronegative cohort members. Every donor gave a peripheral blood sample, and the peripheral blood mononuclear cells from that sample were used for TCR beta sequencing. The Qiagen DNeasy Blood Extraction Kit was used to extract genomic DNA from the blood cell samples. The material sequenced was PBMCs. This sequence originates from a young woman in good health and CMV-seronegative. The sequence links TRBV10-3 to TRBJ2-7, and perhaps TRBD2 as D gene, on 6 matching bases. The DNA reads as follows: TGTGCCATCAGCCCCGTGGGGCCGGCGGGGAACGAGCAGTACTTC. The resulting protein is CAISPVGPAGNEQYF.